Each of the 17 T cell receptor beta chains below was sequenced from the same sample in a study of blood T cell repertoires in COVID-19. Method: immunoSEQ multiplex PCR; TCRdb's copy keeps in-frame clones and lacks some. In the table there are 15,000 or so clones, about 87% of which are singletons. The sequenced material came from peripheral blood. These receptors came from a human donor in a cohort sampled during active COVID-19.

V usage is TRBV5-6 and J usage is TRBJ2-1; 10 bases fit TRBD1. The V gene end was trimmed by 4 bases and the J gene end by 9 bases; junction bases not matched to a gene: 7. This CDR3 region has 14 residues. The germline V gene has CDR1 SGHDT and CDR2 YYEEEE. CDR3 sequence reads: CASSPGTGVGEQFF. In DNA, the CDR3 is TGTGCCAGCAGCCCCGGGACAGGGGTCGGTGAGCAGTTCTTC.

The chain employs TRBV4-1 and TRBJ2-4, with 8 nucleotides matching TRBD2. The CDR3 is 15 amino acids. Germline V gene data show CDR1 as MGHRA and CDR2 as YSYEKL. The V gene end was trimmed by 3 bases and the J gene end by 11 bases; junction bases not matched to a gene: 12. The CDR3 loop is CASSQFERGHRVQYF. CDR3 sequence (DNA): TGCGCCAGCAGCCAGTTCGAGCGGGGGCATAGGGTTCAGTACTTC.

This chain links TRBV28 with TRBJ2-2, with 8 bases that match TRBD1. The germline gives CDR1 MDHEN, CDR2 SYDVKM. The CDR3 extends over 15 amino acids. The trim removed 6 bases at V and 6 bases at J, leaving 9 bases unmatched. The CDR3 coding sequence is TGTGCCAGCAGCCTGGCAGGGGGCCGTGCCGGGGAGCTGTTTTTT. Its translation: CASSLAGGRAGELFF. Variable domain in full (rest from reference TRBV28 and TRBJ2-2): DVKVTQSSRYLVKRTGEKVFLECVQDMDHENMFWYRQDPGLGLRLIYFSYDVKMKEKGDIPEGYSVSREKKERFSLILESASTNQTSMYLCASSLAGGRAGELFFGEGSRLTVL.

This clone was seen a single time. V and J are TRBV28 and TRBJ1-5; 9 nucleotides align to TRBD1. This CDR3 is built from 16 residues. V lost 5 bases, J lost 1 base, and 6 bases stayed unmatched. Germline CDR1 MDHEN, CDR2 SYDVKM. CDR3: CASSPGQGESNQPQHF. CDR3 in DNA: TGTGCCAGCAGTCCGGGACAGGGTGAAAGCAATCAGCCCCAGCATTTT.

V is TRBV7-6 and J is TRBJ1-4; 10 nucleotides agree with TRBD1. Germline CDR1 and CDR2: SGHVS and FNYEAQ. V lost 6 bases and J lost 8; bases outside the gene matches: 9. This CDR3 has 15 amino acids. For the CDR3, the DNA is TGTGCCAGCAGTATCAGACAGGGGGCGGGGGAAAAACTGTTTTTT. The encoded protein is CASSIRQGAGEKLFF.

DNA of the CDR3: TGTGCCAGCAGTTACTCGCCCGCCGGGGAAAGGGAGCTGTTTTTT. Its protein product is CASSYSPAGERELFF. The chain carries TRBV6-6 and TRBJ2-2, with D perhaps TRBD2 (5 bases). Germline loops: CDR1 MNHNY, CDR2 SVGAGI (reference sequence). Between the trimmed V and J ends, which lost 0 bases and 9 bases, there was a span of 14 bases. There are 15 residues in the CDR3.

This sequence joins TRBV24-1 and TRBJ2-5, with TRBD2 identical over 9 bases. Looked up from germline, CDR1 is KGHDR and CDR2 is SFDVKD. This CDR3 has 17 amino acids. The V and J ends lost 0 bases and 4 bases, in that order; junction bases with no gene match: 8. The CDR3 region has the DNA TGTGCCACCAGTGATTTGAGAGGCGGGGGGGTTGGAGAGACCCAGTACTTC. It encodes CATSDLRGGGVGETQYF.

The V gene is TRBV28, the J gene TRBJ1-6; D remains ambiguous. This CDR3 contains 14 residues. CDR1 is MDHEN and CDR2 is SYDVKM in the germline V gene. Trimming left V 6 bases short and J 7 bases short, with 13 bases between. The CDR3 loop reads CASRDSEVNSPLHF. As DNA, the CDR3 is TGTGCCAGCAGGGACTCGGAGGTAAATTCACCCCTCCACTTT.

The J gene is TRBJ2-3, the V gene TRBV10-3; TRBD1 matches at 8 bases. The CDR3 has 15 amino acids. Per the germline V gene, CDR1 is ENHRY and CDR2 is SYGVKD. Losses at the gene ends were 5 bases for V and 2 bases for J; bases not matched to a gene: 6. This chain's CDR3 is CAISPGQEVTDTQYF. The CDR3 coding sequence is TGTGCCATCAGTCCGGGACAGGAGGTCACAGATACGCAGTATTTT.

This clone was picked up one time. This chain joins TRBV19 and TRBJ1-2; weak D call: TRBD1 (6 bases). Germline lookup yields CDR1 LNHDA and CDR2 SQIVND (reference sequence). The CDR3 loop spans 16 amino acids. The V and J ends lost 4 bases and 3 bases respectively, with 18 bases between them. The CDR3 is CASSTGGRGKDYGYTF. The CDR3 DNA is TGTGCCAGTAGTACCGGAGGCAGGGGTAAAGACTATGGCTACACCTTC.

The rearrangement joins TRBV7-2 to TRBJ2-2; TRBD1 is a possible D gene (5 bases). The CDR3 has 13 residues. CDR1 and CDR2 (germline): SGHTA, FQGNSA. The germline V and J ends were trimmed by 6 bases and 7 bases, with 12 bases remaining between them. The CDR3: CASRFQGVGELFF. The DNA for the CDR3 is TGTGCCAGCAGATTTCAGGGCGTCGGGGAGCTGTTTTTT.

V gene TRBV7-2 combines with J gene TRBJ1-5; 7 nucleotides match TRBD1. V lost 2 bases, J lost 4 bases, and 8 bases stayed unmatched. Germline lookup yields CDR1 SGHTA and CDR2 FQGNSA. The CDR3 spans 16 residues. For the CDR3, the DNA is TGTGCCAGCAGCTTACGACCTGGGACAGAGAATCAGCCCCAGCATTTT. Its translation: CASSLRPGTENQPQHF.

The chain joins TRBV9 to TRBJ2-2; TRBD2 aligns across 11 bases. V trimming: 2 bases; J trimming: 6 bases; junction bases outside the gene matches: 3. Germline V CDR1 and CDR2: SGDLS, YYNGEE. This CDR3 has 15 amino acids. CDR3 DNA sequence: TGTGCCAGCAGCGTGACTAGCGGGGTTGCCGGGGAGCTGTTTTTT. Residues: CASSVTSGVAGELFF.

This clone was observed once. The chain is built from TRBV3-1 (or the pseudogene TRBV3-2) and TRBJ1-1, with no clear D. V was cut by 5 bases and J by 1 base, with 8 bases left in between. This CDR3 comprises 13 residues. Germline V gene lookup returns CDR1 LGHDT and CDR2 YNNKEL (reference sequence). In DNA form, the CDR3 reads TGTGCCAGCAGCGCGATTGAGAACACTGAAGCTTTCTTT. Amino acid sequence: CASSAIENTEAFF.

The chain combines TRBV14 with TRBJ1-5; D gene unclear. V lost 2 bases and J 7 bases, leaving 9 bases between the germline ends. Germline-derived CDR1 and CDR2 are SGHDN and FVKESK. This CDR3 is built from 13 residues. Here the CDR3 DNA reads TGTGCCAGCAGCCAACATTCCCAGCAGCCCCAGCATTTT. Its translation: CASSQHSQQPQHF.

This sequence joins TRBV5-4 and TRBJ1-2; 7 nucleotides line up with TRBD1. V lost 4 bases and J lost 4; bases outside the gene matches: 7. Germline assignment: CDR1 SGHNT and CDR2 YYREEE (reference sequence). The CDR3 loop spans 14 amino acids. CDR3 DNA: TGTGCCAGCAGCACAGGGGTTGATTTCTATGGCTACACCTTC. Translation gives CASSTGVDFYGYTF.

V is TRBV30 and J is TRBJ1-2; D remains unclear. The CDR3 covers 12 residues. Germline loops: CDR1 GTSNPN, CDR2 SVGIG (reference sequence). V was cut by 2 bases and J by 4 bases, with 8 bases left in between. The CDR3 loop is CAWSRQVYGYTF. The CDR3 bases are TGTGCCTGGAGTCGTCAGGTCTATGGCTACACCTTC.